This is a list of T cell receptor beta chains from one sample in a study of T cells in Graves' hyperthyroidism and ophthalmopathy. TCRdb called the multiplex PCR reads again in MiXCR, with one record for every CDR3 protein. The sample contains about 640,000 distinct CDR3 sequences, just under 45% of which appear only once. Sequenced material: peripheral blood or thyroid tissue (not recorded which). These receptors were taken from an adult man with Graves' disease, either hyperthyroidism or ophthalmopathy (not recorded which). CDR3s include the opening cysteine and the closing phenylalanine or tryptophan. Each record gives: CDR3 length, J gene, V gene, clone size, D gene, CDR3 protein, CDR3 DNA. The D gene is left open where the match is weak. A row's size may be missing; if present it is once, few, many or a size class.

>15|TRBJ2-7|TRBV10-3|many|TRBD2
CAISGPSGTDYEQYF
TGTGCCATCAGTGGTCCTAGCGGGACCGACTACGAGCAGTACTTC
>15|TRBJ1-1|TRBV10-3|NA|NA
CAISDSIGTDNEAFF
TGTGCCATCAGTGACTCAATCGGGACTGACAATGAAGCTTTCTTT
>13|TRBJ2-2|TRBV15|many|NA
CATSRELGGELFF
TGTGCCACCAGCAGAGAGTTGGGCGGGGAGCTGTTTTTT
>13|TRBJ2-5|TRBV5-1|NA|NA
CASSFEGVETQYF
TGCGCCAGCAGCTTCGAGGGAGTGGAGACCCAGTACTTC
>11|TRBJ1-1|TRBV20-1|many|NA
CSAIEVGEAFF
TGCAGTGCTATTGAGGTGGGTGAAGCTTTCTTT
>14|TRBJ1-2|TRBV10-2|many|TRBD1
CASSGDRDGYGYTF
TGCGCCAGCAGTGGGGACAGGGACGGCTATGGCTACACCTTC
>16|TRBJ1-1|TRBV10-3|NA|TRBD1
CASRPGTGGARTEAFF
TGTGCCAGCAGGCCCGGGACAGGGGGCGCGAGGACTGAAGCTTTCTTT
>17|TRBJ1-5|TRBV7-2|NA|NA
CASSQGPAGIGNQPQHF
TGTGCCAGCAGCCAAGGTCCGGCGGGGATCGGCAATCAGCCCCAGCATTTT
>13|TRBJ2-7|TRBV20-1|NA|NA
CSAPGASTYEQYF
TGCAGTGCTCCGGGGGCCTCCACCTACGAGCAGTACTTC
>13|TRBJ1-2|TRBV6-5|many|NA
CASKRGARYGYTF
TGTGCCAGCAAACGGGGGGCTCGCTATGGCTACACCTTC
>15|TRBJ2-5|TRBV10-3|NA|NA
CAISEQGRFQETQYF
TGTGCCATCAGTGAACAGGGACGGTTCCAAGAGACCCAGTACTTC
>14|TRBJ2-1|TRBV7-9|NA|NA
CASSLVPSEYEQFF
TGTGCCAGCAGCTTAGTTCCTAGCGAATATGAGCAGTTCTTC
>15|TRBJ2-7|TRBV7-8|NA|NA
CASSPGTFPRYEQYF
TGTGCCAGCAGCCCCGGGACTTTCCCTAGGTACGAGCAGTACTTC
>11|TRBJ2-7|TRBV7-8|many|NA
CASSLINEQYF
TGTGCCAGCAGCTTAATCAACGAGCAGTACTTC
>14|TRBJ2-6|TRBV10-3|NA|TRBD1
CAVQGDSGANVLTF
TGTGCCGTCCAGGGGGACTCTGGGGCCAACGTCCTGACTTTC
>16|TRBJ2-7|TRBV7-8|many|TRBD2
CASSLARAGGRYEQYF
TGTGCCAGCAGCTTAGCGCGTGCGGGAGGGCGCTACGAGCAGTACTTC
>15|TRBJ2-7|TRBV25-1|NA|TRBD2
CASRAGLAGAREQYF
TGTGCCAGCAGAGCCGGACTAGCGGGGGCCCGGGAGCAGTACTTC
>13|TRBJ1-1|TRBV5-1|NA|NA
CASSYQGTAEAFF
TGCGCCAGCAGCTATCAGGGGACGGCTGAAGCTTTCTTT
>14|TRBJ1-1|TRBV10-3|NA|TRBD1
CAISGDRVRSQAFF
TGTGCCATCAGTGGGGACAGGGTTCGTTCCCAAGCTTTCTTT
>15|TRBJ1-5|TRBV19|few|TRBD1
CASRRGTGNNQPQHF
TGTGCCAGCCGACGAGGGACAGGGAACAATCAGCCCCAGCATTTT
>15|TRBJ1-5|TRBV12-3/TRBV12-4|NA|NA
CASSFGQNTNQPQHF
TGTGCCAGCAGCTTTGGACAGAACACCAATCAGCCCCAGCATTTT
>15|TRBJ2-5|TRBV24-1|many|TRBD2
CATSFSTGGAETQYF
TGTGCCACCAGTTTCTCGACGGGAGGAGCAGAGACCCAGTACTTC
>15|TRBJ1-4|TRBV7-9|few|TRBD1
CASSLESRTGEKLFF
TGTGCCAGCAGCTTAGAATCTAGGACAGGTGAAAAACTGTTTTTT
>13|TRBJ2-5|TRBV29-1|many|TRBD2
CSVDTGGEETQYF
TGCAGCGTCGACACGGGAGGCGAAGAGACCCAGTACTTC
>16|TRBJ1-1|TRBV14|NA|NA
CASSPPWGWVNTEAFF
TGTGCCAGCTCACCACCGTGGGGGTGGGTGAACACCGAAGCTTTCTTT
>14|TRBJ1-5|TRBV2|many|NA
CASSYSTRDQPQHF
TGTGCCAGCAGTTACTCGACCAGGGATCAGCCCCAGCATTTT
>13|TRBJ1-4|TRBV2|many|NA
CASSGSANEKLFF
TGTGCCAGCAGTGGGAGCGCTAATGAAAAACTGTTTTTT
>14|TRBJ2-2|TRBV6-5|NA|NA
CASSEGINTGELFF
TGTGCCAGCAGTGAAGGCATCAACACCGGGGAGCTGTTTTTT
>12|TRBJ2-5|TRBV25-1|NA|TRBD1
CASWGQQETQYF
TGTGCTAGTTGGGGACAGCAAGAGACCCAGTACTTC
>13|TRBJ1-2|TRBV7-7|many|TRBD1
CASSTQGNYGYTF
TGTGCCAGCAGCACACAGGGGAACTATGGCTACACCTTC
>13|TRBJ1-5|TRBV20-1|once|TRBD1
CSAATGGNQPQHF
TGCAGTGCGGCCACAGGGGGCAATCAGCCCCAGCATTTT
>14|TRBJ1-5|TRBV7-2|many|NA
CASSLAGSEQPQHF
TGTGCCAGCAGCTTAGCAGGAAGCGAGCAGCCCCAGCATTTT
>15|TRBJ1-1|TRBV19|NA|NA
CASSIRQVAYTEAFF
TGTGCCAGTAGTATTCGACAGGTCGCGTACACTGAAGCTTTCTTT
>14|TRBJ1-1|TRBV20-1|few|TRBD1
CSARLGTANTEAFF
TGCAGTGCTAGACTGGGGACAGCGAACACTGAAGCTTTCTTT
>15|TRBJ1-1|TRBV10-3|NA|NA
CASSDAGFMNTEAFF
TGTGCCAGCAGTGACGCGGGATTCATGAACACTGAAGCTTTCTTT
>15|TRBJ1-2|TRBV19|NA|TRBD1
CASSTPGDSNYGYTF
TGTGCCAGTAGTACACCGGGGGACAGTAACTATGGCTACACCTTC
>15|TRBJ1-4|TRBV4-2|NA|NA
CASSPRDRVNEKLFF
TGTGCCAGCAGCCCCCGGGACCGCGTTAATGAAAAACTGTTTTTT
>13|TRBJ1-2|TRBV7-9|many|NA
CASSAPRGGGYTF
TGTGCCAGCAGCGCACCCAGGGGTGGTGGCTACACCTTC